This TCR beta chain was sequenced for a study of blood T cell repertoires in COVID-19. Study information: Spain, Italy and the United States supplied samples that represented acute and convalescent COVID-19. T cells, B-cell-depleted T cells, or PBMCs supplied cDNA or gDNA.

The CDR3 extends over 14 amino acids. Germline assignment: CDR1 SNHLY and CDR2 FYNNEI. V lost 4 bases, J lost 1 base, and 4 bases stayed unmatched. Original processing notes: Amplification of reference gene primers provided the estimated nucleated cell counts. Using immunoSEQ multiplex PCR, the repertoire was profiled, and TCRdb retains in-frame clones only, with some absent. V, J and clone size are taken as reported in that table, and D and trimming were inferred from the DNA itself. The data show 340,000 or so clones, around 87% seen once. The clonotype was recovered from a man aged 45-65 years with active or convalescent COVID-19. This chain connects TRBV2 to TRBJ2-7, with 7 nucleotides matching TRBD2. Sequencing was done on a sample of peripheral blood. The CDR3 DNA is TGTGCCAGCAGTGCTTCTAGCGGATCCTACGAGCAGTACTTC. Encoded protein: CASSASSGSYEQYF.